These 12 T cell receptor beta chains were sequenced from one sample in a study of identical twins. TCRdb re-called the 5' RACE reads with MiXCR, one entry per CDR3 protein. The sample holds 1.5 million to 2 million distinct CDR3 sequences, less than 35% seen once. Sequenced material: cord blood. Every receptor here comes from a newborn girl in good health.

V is TRBV3-1 and J is TRBJ2-1; 10 bases line up with TRBD2. CDR1 LGHDT and CDR2 YNNKEL come from the germline V gene (reference sequence). The V segment lost 1 base and the J segment 4 bases; nucleotides outside the gene matches: 10. CDR3 length: 18 residues. CDR3 region: CASSQVTASGSLYNEQFF. As DNA, the CDR3 is TGTGCCAGCAGCCAAGTAACCGCTAGCGGGAGCCTATACAATGAGCAGTTCTTC.

The J gene is TRBJ1-1, the V gene TRBV20-1; no clear D gene. This CDR3 is built from 17 residues. V gave up 3 bases and J gave up 5 bases, with 25 bases separating them. The germline CDR1 and CDR2 sequences are DFQATT and SNEGSKA (reference sequence). CDR3 DNA: TGCAGTGCTAGTCACTCTGCCGGGTCAAGGAGAAGGACTGAAGCTTTCTTT. Protein: CSASHSAGSRRRTEAFF.

This clonotype was recorded only once. V and J are TRBV5-1 and TRBJ1-2, with 11 positions matching TRBD1. This CDR3 region has 15 residues. J gave up 7 bases and V 1 base, and 6 bases lay outside the gene matches. Germline V gene sequence: CDR1 SGHRS, CDR2 YFSETQ. The CDR3 coding sequence is TGCGCCAGCAGCTTGAAAGGACAGGGGGCGGGTGGCTACACCTTC. It encodes CASSLKGQGAGGYTF.

The chain is built from TRBV29-1 and TRBJ2-7; the D gene is possibly TRBD2 (5 bases). Per the germline V gene, CDR1 is SQVTM and CDR2 is ANQGSEA. This CDR3 region has 13 residues. V dropped 5 bases and J dropped 2 bases, with 13 bases sitting between them. The CDR3 protein is CSVSAGKAYEQYF. In DNA form, the CDR3 reads TGCAGCGTTTCTGCGGGTAAGGCCTACGAGCAGTACTTC.

The chain carries TRBV7-8 and TRBJ2-1, with a tentative D call TRBD1 (5 bases). Germline V gene data show CDR1 as SGHVS and CDR2 as FQNEAQ. V was trimmed by 6 bases and J by 7 bases, leaving 22 bases between them. The CDR3 has 16 residues. The CDR3 coding sequence is TGTGCCAGCAGTAAATGGGTGGGGCAGAATGGTAATGAGCAGTTCTTC. Its translation is CASSKWVGQNGNEQFF.

The rearrangement uses TRBV20-1 and TRBJ1-2; maybe TRBD1 (5 bases). The V gene lost 2 bases and the J gene lost 0 bases, with 10 bases spanning the gap. The CDR3 covers 14 residues. Germline CDR1 reads DFQATT; CDR2 reads SNEGSKA (reference sequence). The CDR3 sequence: CSARRGNANYGYTF. The CDR3 DNA reads as TGCAGTGCTAGAAGGGGAAACGCTAACTATGGCTACACCTTC.

The chain employs TRBV12-3 or TRBV12-4 and TRBJ2-7, with D maybe TRBD1 (5 bases). The V end lost 5 bases, the J end lost 0 bases, and 14 bases lay between the germline ends. The length of the CDR3 is 15 residues. CDR3: CASSQQAISSYEQYF. The DNA of the CDR3 is TGTGCCAGCAGTCAACAGGCGATTAGCTCCTACGAGCAGTACTTC.

The table lists this clonotype with a few counts. The J gene is TRBJ1-3, the V gene TRBV12-3 or TRBV12-4, with 11 bases identical to TRBD1. V gave up 6 bases and J gave up 2 bases; unmatched junction bases: 0. There are 14 residues in the CDR3. CDR3 bases: TGTGCCAGCAGGGGACAGGGGGCTGGAAACACCATATATTTT. Translation gives CASRGQGAGNTIYF.

The rearrangement links TRBV12-3 or TRBV12-4 to TRBJ2-1; D not certain. Trimming stripped 6 bases from V and 8 bases from J, with 8 bases between. This CDR3 is 11 amino acids long. CDR3 in DNA: TGTGCCAGCAGGGGCCCCGATGAGCAGTTCTTC. Residues: CASRGPDEQFF.

As regards this clonotype: This could be a read error, since a much larger clone is one nucleotide away. This chain uses TRBV10-3 with TRBJ2-5, with no clear D. This CDR3 is built from 11 residues. Germline CDR1 ENHRY, CDR2 SYGVKD. The V gene lost 1 base and the J gene lost 11 bases, with 8 bases spanning the gap. CDR3 nucleotide sequence: TGTGCCATCAGTGAGTACAATGAGCAGTACTTC. Protein sequence: CAISEYNEQYF.

The J gene is TRBJ1-1, the V gene TRBV7-2; the D gene is possibly TRBD1 (5 bases). CDR1 SGHTA and CDR2 FQGNSA come from the germline V gene. Trimming cost V 0 bases and J 4 bases, with 12 bases left between them. The CDR3 has 15 residues. The CDR3: CASSLAGGVVTEAFF. The CDR3 DNA sequence: TGTGCCAGCAGCTTAGCTGGGGGAGTAGTCACTGAAGCTTTCTTT. Looking up the rest from reference TRBV7-2 and TRBJ1-1 gives the full variable domain: GAGVSQSPSNKVTEKGKDVELRCDPISGHTALYWYRQSLGQGLEFLIYFQGNSAPDKSGLPSDRFSAERTGGSVSTLTIQRTQQEDSAVYLCASSLAGGVVTEAFFGQGTRLTVV.

This clonotype turned up a few times. The rearrangement joins TRBV7-9 to TRBJ2-3, with 13 bases identical to TRBD2. With 5 bases clipped from V and 2 bases from J, the junction kept 10 bases outside the gene matches. Per germline, CDR1 SEHNR and CDR2 FQNEAQ (reference sequence). The CDR3 length is 18 residues. The chain's CDR3 is CASSEGRLAGGFTDTQYF. The DNA for the CDR3 is TGTGCCAGCAGCGAAGGGAGACTAGCGGGGGGATTCACAGATACGCAGTATTTT.